This passage covers 11 T cell receptor beta chains from one sample sequenced in a study of Graves' ophthalmopathy and Graves' hyperthyroidism. For repertoire sequencing, the TCR beta CDR3 regions were amplified from RNA transcripts. The first round was an RT-PCR with HTBI primers, and the second round was a multiplex PCR. TCRdb re-derived calls from the multiplex PCR reads in MiXCR, one entry per CDR3 protein. The sample has 1 million to 1.3 million distinct CDR3 sequences; less than 45% are singletons. The specimen was peripheral blood or thyroid tissue (not recorded which). These receptors all come from an adult man with Graves' hyperthyroidism.

The rearrangement links TRBV15 to TRBJ1-5; D may be TRBD1 (6 bases). The germline V gene encodes CDR1 LNHNV and CDR2 YYDKDF (reference sequence). The V and J ends lost 3 bases and 4 bases respectively, with 16 bases between them. The CDR3 length is 16 residues. The CDR3: CATSSVRGRGNQPQHF. CDR3 DNA: TGTGCCACCAGCAGTGTCAGGGGACGTGGTAATCAGCCCCAGCATTTT.

The chain recombines TRBV30 with TRBJ1-2; no clear D. The ends were cut back, 0 bases at V and 8 bases at J, with 7 bases in the middle. Germline lookup yields CDR1 GTSNPN and CDR2 SVGIG (reference sequence). The CDR3 is 11 residues long. In DNA, the CDR3 is TGTGCCTGGAGTGTACTCTTCGGCTACACCTTC. It codes for CAWSVLFGYTF.

This clonotype occurred many times. The chain couples TRBV10-1 to TRBJ1-1; D remains ambiguous. V shed 6 bases and J shed 4 bases, with 12 bases lying between them. The CDR3 runs 13 residues. Germline CDR1 and CDR2: WNHNN and SYGVQD (reference sequence). The CDR3 sequence is CASSPGSGTEAFF. As DNA, the CDR3 is TGCGCCAGCAGCCCGGGGTCGGGCACTGAAGCTTTCTTT.

This clonotype was seen a single time. This sequence joins TRBV7-2 and TRBJ2-7, with 10 bases lining up with TRBD2. After removal of 1 base from V and 2 bases from J, the junction contained 8 bases not matched to a gene. Looked up from germline, CDR1 is SGHTA and CDR2 is FQGNSA. The CDR3 is 17 residues long. CDR3 bases: TGTGCCAGCAGCTTAGTGGCCGACCTAGCGGGGGCCTACGAGCAGTACTTC. Residues: CASSLVADLAGAYEQYF.

This clonotype was detected once. The genes are TRBV20-1 and TRBJ2-7, with TRBD1 matching over 7 bases. There are 14 residues in the CDR3. Unmatched junction bases numbered 5, after V lost 3 bases and J lost 0 bases. Germline V gene sequence: CDR1 DFQATT, CDR2 SNEGSKA (reference sequence). The CDR3 DNA reads as TGCAGTGCTAGGTCCCAGGGGGTCTCCTACGAGCAGTACTTC. It encodes CSARSQGVSYEQYF.

This clonotype was counted many times. The V and J genes are TRBV2 and TRBJ1-1; D perhaps matches TRBD1 (5 bases). Trimming stripped 3 bases from V and 6 bases from J, with 14 bases between. The CDR3 consists of 14 residues. CDR1 SNHLY and CDR2 FYNNEI come from the germline V gene. This CDR3 is CASSELGGGSEAFF. DNA of the CDR3: TGTGCCAGCAGTGAGCTCGGCGGGGGTTCTGAAGCTTTCTTT.

This clonotype was found many times. V and J are TRBV5-1 and TRBJ1-4, with TRBD1 identical over 8 bases. The CDR3 length is 15 residues. Germline V gives CDR1 SGHRS, CDR2 YFSETQ. V shed 0 bases and J 8 bases; nucleotides not matched to a gene: 6. The CDR3, as DNA: TGCGCCAGCAGCTTGGATTTGACAGGGGACGAAAAACTGTTTTTT. This translates into CASSLDLTGDEKLFF.

This clonotype was recorded many times. The chain carries TRBV12-3 or TRBV12-4 and TRBJ1-2; D is possibly TRBD1 (6 bases). The V end was cut by 7 bases, the J end by 3 bases, with 12 bases between. The CDR3 has 13 amino acids. The CDR3 coding sequence is TGTGCCAGCACAGGGGACCCATACTATGGCTACACCTTC. This translates into CASTGDPYYGYTF.

This clonotype has ten or more counts. V usage is TRBV10-1 and J usage is TRBJ1-1; tentative D call: TRBD1 (5 bases). The CDR3 length is 12 residues. Trimming shortened V by 4 bases and J by 7 bases, and 10 bases separated the two germline ends. The germline V gene has CDR1 WNHNN and CDR2 SYGVQD (reference sequence). CDR3 sequence reads: CASSVGQGEAFF. The CDR3 DNA reads TGCGCCAGCAGTGTCGGGCAGGGTGAAGCTTTCTTT.

This clonotype has ten or more counts. This chain joins TRBV12-3 or TRBV12-4 and TRBJ1-1, with a possible D match to TRBD1 (6 bases). Trimming took off 6 bases at V and 1 base at J, with 12 bases between the two ends. The CDR3 loop spans 14 amino acids. The CDR3 loop reads CASSRTARNTEAFF. In nucleotides, the CDR3 is TGTGCCAGCAGCAGGACAGCGAGGAACACTGAAGCTTTCTTT.

The chain combines TRBV27 with TRBJ1-6; D remains ambiguous. The CDR3 length is 17 residues. V dropped 1 base and J dropped 7 bases, with 17 bases sitting between them. Germline V lookup: CDR1 MNHEY, CDR2 SMNVEV (reference sequence). The CDR3 bases are TGTGCCAGCAGTTTATTTCCTGGGCACAACGAGAATTCACCCCTCCACTTT. It codes for CASSLFPGHNENSPLHF.